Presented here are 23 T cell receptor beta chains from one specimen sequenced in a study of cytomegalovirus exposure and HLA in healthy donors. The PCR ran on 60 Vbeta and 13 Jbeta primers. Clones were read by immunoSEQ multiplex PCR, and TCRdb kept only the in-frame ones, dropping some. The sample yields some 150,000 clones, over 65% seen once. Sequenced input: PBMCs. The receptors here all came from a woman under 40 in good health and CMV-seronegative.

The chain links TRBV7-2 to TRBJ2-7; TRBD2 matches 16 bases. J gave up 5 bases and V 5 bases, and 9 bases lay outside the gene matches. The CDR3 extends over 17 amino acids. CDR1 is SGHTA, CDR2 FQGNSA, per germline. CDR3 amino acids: CASSRIGTSGRAHEQYF. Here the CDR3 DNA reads TGTGCCAGCAGCCGGATAGGGACTAGCGGGAGGGCCCACGAGCAGTACTTC.

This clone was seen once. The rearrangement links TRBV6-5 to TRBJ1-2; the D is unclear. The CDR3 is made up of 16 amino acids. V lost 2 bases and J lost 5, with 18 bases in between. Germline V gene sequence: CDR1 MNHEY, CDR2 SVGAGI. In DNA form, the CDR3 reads TGTGCCAGCAGTTACGCCTCGGGAGGAGGCAGTTATGGCTACACCTTC. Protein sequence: CASSYASGGGSYGYTF.

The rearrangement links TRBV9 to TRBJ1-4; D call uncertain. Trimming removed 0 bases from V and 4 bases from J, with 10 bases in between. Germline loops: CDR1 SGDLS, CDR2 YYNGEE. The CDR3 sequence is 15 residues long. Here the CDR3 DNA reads TGTGCCAGCAGCGTAGCAGGTCAGATTAATGAAAAACTGTTTTTT. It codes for CASSVAGQINEKLFF.

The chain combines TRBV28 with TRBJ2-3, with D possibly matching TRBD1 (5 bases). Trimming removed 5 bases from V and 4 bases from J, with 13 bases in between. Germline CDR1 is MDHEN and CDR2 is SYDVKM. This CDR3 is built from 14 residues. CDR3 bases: TGTGCCAGCAGTCATCCGACAGCCCCAGATACGCAGTATTTT. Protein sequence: CASSHPTAPDTQYF.

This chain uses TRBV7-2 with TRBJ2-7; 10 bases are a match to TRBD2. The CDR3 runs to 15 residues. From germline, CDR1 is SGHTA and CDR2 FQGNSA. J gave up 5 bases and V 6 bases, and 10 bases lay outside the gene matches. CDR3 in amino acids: CASSFRLAGTDEQYF. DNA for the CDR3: TGTGCCAGCAGTTTCAGACTAGCGGGTACGGACGAGCAGTACTTC.

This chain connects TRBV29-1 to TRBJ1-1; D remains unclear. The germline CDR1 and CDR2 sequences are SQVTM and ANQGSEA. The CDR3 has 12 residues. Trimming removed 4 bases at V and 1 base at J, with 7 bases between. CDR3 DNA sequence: TGCAGCGTTGTTCCCGGGAACACTGAAGCTTTCTTT. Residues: CSVVPGNTEAFF.

This CDR3 is CASSYPPQGTTTDTQYF. CDR3 in DNA: TGTGCCAGCAGTTATCCCCCACAGGGGACCACCACAGATACGCAGTATTTT. The J gene is TRBJ2-3, the V gene TRBV28; 7 bases line up with TRBD1. This CDR3 is 17 amino acids long. The germline gives CDR1 MDHEN, CDR2 SYDVKM. V lost 4 bases, J lost 2 bases, and 12 bases stayed unmatched.

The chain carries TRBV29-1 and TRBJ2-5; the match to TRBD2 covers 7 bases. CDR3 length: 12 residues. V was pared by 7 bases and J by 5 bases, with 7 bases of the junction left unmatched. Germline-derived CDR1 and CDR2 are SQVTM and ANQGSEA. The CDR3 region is CSGRGGGETQYF. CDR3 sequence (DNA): TGCAGCGGCCGTGGGGGAGGGGAGACCCAGTACTTC.

The CDR3: CASSLLTSGRTDTQYF. For the CDR3, the DNA is TGCGCCAGCAGCTTGTTGACTAGCGGGAGAACAGATACGCAGTATTTT. This chain links TRBV5-1 with TRBJ2-3; 12 nucleotides line up with TRBD2. Germline V gene sequence: CDR1 SGHRS, CDR2 YFSETQ. Trimming cost V 1 base and J 3 bases; bases outside gene matches: 3. This CDR3 is 16 amino acids long.

This CDR3 reads CASSPRQGNEQYV. CDR3 coding DNA: TGTGCCAGCAGCCCCCGACAGGGAAATGAGCAGTACGTC. The chain carries TRBV11-2 and TRBJ2-7; 7 bases match TRBD1. The CDR3 spans 13 residues. V was clipped by 5 bases and J by 7 bases; unmatched bases: 8. The germline V gene has CDR1 SGHAT and CDR2 FQNNGV.

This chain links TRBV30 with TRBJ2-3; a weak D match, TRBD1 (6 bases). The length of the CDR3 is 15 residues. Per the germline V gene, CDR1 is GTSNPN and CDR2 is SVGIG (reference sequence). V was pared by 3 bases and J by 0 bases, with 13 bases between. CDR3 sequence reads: CAWSEGTLSTDTQYF. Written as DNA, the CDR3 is TGTGCCTGGAGCGAAGGGACACTGAGCACAGATACGCAGTATTTT.

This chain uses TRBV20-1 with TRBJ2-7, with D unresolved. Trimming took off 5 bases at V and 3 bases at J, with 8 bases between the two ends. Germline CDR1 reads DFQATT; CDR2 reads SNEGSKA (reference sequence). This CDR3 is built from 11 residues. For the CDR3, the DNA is TGCAGTGCTGCCTCAGACTACGAGCAGTACTTC. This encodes CSAASDYEQYF.

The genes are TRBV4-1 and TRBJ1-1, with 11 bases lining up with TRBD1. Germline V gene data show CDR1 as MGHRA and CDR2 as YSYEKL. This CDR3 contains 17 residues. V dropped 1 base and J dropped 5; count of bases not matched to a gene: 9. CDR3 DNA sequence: TGCGCCAGCAGCCAAGGCCCCGGACAGGGGGCTAATACTGAAGCTTTCTTT. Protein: CASSQGPGQGANTEAFF.

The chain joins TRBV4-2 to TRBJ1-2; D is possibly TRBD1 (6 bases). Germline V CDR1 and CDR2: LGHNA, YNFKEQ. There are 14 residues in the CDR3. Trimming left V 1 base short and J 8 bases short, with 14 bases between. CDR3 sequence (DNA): TGTGCCAGCAGCCAAGGACAGGAGCGGGGGGGCTACACCTTC. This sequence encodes CASSQGQERGGYTF.

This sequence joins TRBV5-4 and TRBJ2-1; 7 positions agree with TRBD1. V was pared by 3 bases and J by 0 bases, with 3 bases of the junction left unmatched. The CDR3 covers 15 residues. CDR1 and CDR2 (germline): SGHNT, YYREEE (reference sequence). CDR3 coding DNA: TGTGCCAGCAGCTCGTACAGGGGCTCCTACAATGAGCAGTTCTTC. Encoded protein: CASSSYRGSYNEQFF.

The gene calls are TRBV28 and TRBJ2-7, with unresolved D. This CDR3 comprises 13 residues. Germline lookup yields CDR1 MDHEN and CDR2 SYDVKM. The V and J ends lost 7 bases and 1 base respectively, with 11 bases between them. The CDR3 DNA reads TGTGCCAGCAACCTCCAGGTATCCTACGAGCAGTACTTC. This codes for CASNLQVSYEQYF.

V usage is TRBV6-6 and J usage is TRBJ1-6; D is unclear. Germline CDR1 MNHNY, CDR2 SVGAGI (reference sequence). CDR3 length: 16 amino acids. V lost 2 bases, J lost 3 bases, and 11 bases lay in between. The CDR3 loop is CASSYTVRDYNSPLHF. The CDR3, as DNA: TGTGCCAGCAGTTACACCGTCCGAGACTATAATTCACCCCTCCACTTT.

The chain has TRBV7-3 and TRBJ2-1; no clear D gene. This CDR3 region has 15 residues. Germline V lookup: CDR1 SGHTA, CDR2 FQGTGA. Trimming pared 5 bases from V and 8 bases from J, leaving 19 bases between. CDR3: CASSLRLGSTDEQFF. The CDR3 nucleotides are TGTGCCAGCAGCCTTCGATTGGGCTCTACGGATGAGCAGTTCTTC.

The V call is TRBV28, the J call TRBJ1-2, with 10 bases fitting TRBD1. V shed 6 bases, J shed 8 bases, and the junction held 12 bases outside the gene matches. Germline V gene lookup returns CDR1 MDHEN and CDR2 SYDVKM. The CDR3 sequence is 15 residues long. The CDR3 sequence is CASRESRTGGEGYTF. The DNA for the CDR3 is TGTGCCAGCAGAGAAAGCCGGACAGGGGGAGAGGGCTACACCTTC.

The CDR3 is CASSSGGRFYEQYF. The CDR3 DNA reads TGTGCCAGCAGTTCGGGGGGACGGTTCTACGAGCAGTACTTC. The V and J genes are TRBV6-5 and TRBJ2-7, with 7 bases lining up with TRBD2. Trimming took 4 bases from V and 3 from J; bases not matched to a gene: 6. Germline CDR1 MNHEY, CDR2 SVGAGI. The CDR3 covers 14 residues.

This CDR3 reads CASSSASGTDTQYF. Here the CDR3 DNA reads TGCGCCAGCAGCTCAGCGTCGGGCACAGATACGCAGTATTTT. The chain carries TRBV5-1 and TRBJ2-3; D uncertain. This CDR3 comprises 14 residues. Trimming left V 3 bases short and J 1 base short, with 9 bases between. Germline CDR1 reads SGHRS; CDR2 reads YFSETQ.

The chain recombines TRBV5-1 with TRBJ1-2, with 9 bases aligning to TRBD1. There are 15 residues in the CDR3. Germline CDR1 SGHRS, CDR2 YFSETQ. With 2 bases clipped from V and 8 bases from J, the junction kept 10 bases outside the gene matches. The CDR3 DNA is TGCGCCAGCAGCTTTTATGGGACAGGGACGGAAGGCTACACCTTC. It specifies CASSFYGTGTEGYTF.

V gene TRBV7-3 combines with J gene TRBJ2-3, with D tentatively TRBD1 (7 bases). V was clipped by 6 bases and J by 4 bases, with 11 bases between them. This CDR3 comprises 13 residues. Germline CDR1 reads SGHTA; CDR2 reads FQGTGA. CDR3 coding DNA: TGTGCCAGCAGACAGGGGAGGTCAGATACGCAGTATTTT. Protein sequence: CASRQGRSDTQYF.